These 22 T cell receptor beta chains share one sample of origin, sequenced in a study of cytotoxic CD8 clonotypes in ibrutinib-treated CLL. Sequenced by immunoSEQ multiplex PCR; TCRdb stores in-frame clones only, minus some. The sample lists 200,000 to 250,000 clones; 60% to 75% were seen once. Sequenced here: PBMCs, sampled after 24 months of ibrutinib treatment. All receptors come from a human donor with chronic lymphocytic leukemia.

This clone was observed a single time. The sample has other DNA sequences that encode this CDR3 too. This chain uses TRBV20-1 with TRBJ2-1; no clear D gene. Between the trimmed V and J ends, which lost 5 bases and 6 bases, there was a span of 8 bases. This CDR3 has 11 amino acids. The V gene's germline CDR1 is DFQATT and CDR2 SNEGSKA (reference sequence). The CDR3 nucleotides read TGCAGTGCTCCCCGCGGCAATGAGCAGTTCTTC. Translated: CSAPRGNEQFF.

The chain carries TRBV18 and TRBJ1-4; no definite D call. The germline CDR1 and CDR2 sequences are KGHSH and LQKENI. Deletions cut 6 bases from V and 8 bases from J, with 13 bases between. There are 13 residues in the CDR3. The CDR3 loop is CASSYRDGEKLFF. The CDR3 nucleotides read TGTGCCAGCTCCTATCGGGATGGCGAAAAACTGTTTTTT.

The chain has TRBV7-3 and TRBJ2-2, with TRBD2 identical over 7 bases. There are 16 residues in the CDR3. The J segment lost 4 bases and the V segment lost 0 bases, leaving 5 bases of the junction unmatched. The V gene's germline CDR1 is SGHTA and CDR2 FQGTGA. The CDR3 is CASSLTLASGTGELFF. Here the CDR3 DNA reads TGTGCCAGCAGCTTAACATTGGCTAGCGGCACCGGGGAGCTGTTTTTT.

V gene TRBV27 combines with J gene TRBJ1-2; D uncertain. This CDR3 contains 13 residues. Germline loops: CDR1 MNHEY, CDR2 SMNVEV (reference sequence). V was cut by 6 bases and J by 7 bases, with 15 bases left in between. CDR3 in DNA: TGTGCCAGCAGCGCCTGGGCAGAACGTGGCTACACCTTC. It is translated as CASSAWAERGYTF.

CDR3 coding DNA: TGTGCCAGCAGCTTTTCCACGGGGGCCCATCAGCCCCAGCATTTT. Translating it yields CASSFSTGAHQPQHF. This chain joins TRBV28 and TRBJ1-5; D perhaps matches TRBD1 (6 bases). The CDR3 runs to 15 residues. Germline V gives CDR1 MDHEN, CDR2 SYDVKM. Trimming stripped 6 bases from V and 5 bases from J, with 17 bases between.

This clone was seen once. In nucleotides, the CDR3 is TGTGCCAGCAGTGGGCCCAATGAGCAGTTCTTC. The encoded protein is CASSGPNEQFF. The chain joins TRBV28 to TRBJ2-1; D remains ambiguous. The CDR3 length is 11 residues. V lost 5 bases, J lost 6 bases, and 5 bases lay in between. In germline, CDR1 is MDHEN, CDR2 SYDVKM.

This clone was counted a few times. The chain carries TRBV28 and TRBJ1-2, with D possibly TRBD1 on 6 matching bases. This CDR3 region has 15 residues. Germline lookup yields CDR1 MDHEN and CDR2 SYDVKM. The V end was cut by 7 bases, the J end by 0 bases, with 15 bases between. The CDR3 nucleotides are TGTGCCAGCACCGAACAGGGATGGACTAACTATGGCTACACCTTC. Amino acid sequence: CASTEQGWTNYGYTF.

This rearrangement joins TRBV5-1 to TRBJ2-3; D is uncertain. This CDR3 comprises 13 residues. V was cut by 3 bases and J by 2 bases, with 7 bases left in between. Germline CDR1 is SGHRS and CDR2 is YFSETQ. In DNA form, the CDR3 reads TGCGCCAGCAGCTACCAGAACACAGATACGCAGTATTTT. It is translated as CASSYQNTDTQYF.

This chain joins TRBV7-8 and TRBJ2-3; no clear D gene. This CDR3 region has 11 residues. The germline CDR1 and CDR2 sequences are SGHVS and FQNEAQ. V lost 7 bases and J 5 bases, leaving 7 bases between the germline ends. DNA for the CDR3: TGTGCCAGCAAAGGTGGAGATACGCAGTATTTT. It is translated as CASKGGDTQYF.

This clone occurred a few times. The rearrangement uses TRBV25-1 and TRBJ2-7; D unclear. The CDR3 spans 11 residues. V was cut by 4 bases and J by 2 bases, with 3 bases left in between. The V gene's germline CDR1 is MGHDK and CDR2 SYGVNS. CDR3 amino acids: CASSGTYEQYF. CDR3 sequence (DNA): TGTGCCAGCAGTGGGACCTACGAGCAGTACTTC.

This chain links TRBV7-6 with TRBJ2-7, with 10 positions matching TRBD2. The germline V gene encodes CDR1 SGHVS and CDR2 FNYEAQ. V trimming: 5 bases; J trimming: 3 bases; junction bases outside the gene matches: 7. This CDR3 has 15 amino acids. In DNA form, the CDR3 reads TGTGCCAGCAGCCCGCAAGCTAGCGGGGGCTACGAGCAGTACTTC. It is translated as CASSPQASGGYEQYF.

The CDR3 region is CASGETQAANEKLFF. DNA of the CDR3: TGCGCCAGCGGGGAGACCCAGGCAGCTAATGAAAAACTGTTTTTT. This chain links TRBV5-1 with TRBJ1-4, with D unclear. V was cut by 7 bases and J by 3 bases, with 16 bases left in between. Germline loops: CDR1 SGHRS, CDR2 YFSETQ. This CDR3 region has 15 residues.

The V gene is TRBV7-9, the J gene TRBJ1-1; no definite D call. Trimming pared 1 base from V and 2 bases from J, leaving 5 bases between. The CDR3 is 13 residues long. The germline gives CDR1 SEHNR, CDR2 FQNEAQ (reference sequence). CDR3 amino acids: CASSLEANTEAFF. CDR3 DNA sequence: TGTGCCAGCAGCTTAGAAGCTAACACTGAAGCTTTCTTT.

The chain links TRBV27 to TRBJ2-1, with D unresolved. V lost 8 bases, J lost 0 bases, and 8 bases lay in between. The CDR3 spans 13 residues. CDR1 and CDR2 (germline): MNHEY, SMNVEV (reference sequence). The CDR3 DNA is TGTGCCAGCCGGTCACTCTCCTACAATGAGCAGTTCTTC. It codes for CASRSLSYNEQFF.

This clone was seen more than once but under ten times. The V gene is TRBV15, the J gene TRBJ1-5; no definite D call. V lost 1 base and J lost 7, with 5 bases in between. This CDR3 contains 12 residues. Germline CDR1 LNHNV, CDR2 YYDKDF (reference sequence). The CDR3 coding sequence is TGTGCCACCAGCAGAGCCGTCCAGCCCCAGCATTTT. This encodes CATSRAVQPQHF.

The gene calls are TRBV28 and TRBJ1-1; 8 bases are shared with TRBD1. The CDR3 has 14 residues. The V segment lost 3 bases and the J segment 11 bases; nucleotides outside the gene matches: 11. In germline, CDR1 is MDHEN, CDR2 SYDVKM. The CDR3 here is CASSFQPGQGQAFF. DNA for the CDR3: TGTGCCAGCAGTTTCCAACCCGGACAGGGACAGGCTTTCTTT.

The rearrangement joins TRBV5-4 to TRBJ2-7, with D hard to call. Germline assignment: CDR1 SGHNT and CDR2 YYREEE (reference sequence). V gave up 1 base and J gave up 2 bases, with 7 bases separating them. This CDR3 has 13 amino acids. The CDR3 bases are TGTGCCAGCAGCTTGTTTGGCACCTACGAGCAGTACTTC. It yields the protein CASSLFGTYEQYF.

The chain employs TRBV5-4 and TRBJ1-1; weak D call: TRBD1 (6 bases). With 3 bases removed from V and 1 base from J, the gap between germline ends came to 13 bases. The CDR3 spans 15 residues. The germline gives CDR1 SGHNT, CDR2 YYREEE (reference sequence). CDR3 sequence: CASSSAGTPNTEAFF. CDR3 nucleotides: TGTGCCAGCAGCTCCGCCGGGACACCGAACACTGAAGCTTTCTTT.

V gene TRBV15 combines with J gene TRBJ2-7; TRBD2 aligns across 9 bases. This CDR3 is built from 14 residues. Germline CDR1 LNHNV, CDR2 YYDKDF (reference sequence). Germline trimming cut 3 bases from V and 2 bases from J; bases unmatched to any gene: 2. In DNA form, the CDR3 reads TGTGCCACCAGCAGTGTAGCGGGAGCCTACGAGCAGTACTTC. Translated, it gives CATSSVAGAYEQYF.

The rearrangement uses TRBV28 and TRBJ1-2, with 7 bases identical to TRBD1. CDR3 length: 16 amino acids. Per germline, CDR1 MDHEN and CDR2 SYDVKM. V lost 4 bases, J lost 3 bases, and 11 bases stayed unmatched. In DNA form, the CDR3 reads TGTGCCAGCAGTTCCCCAGGGGGGAGGGGGGACTATGGCTACACCTTC. Translation gives CASSSPGGRGDYGYTF.

This chain uses TRBV29-1 with TRBJ1-4; D gene uncertain. CDR1 is SQVTM, CDR2 ANQGSEA, per germline. V dropped 4 bases and J dropped 0 bases, with 15 bases sitting between them. The CDR3 sequence is 16 residues long. The CDR3 bases are TGCAGCGTTGTAGGCAGTGCGGGCTCAACTAATGAAAAACTGTTTTTT. It is translated as CSVVGSAGSTNEKLFF.

V gene TRBV29-1 combines with J gene TRBJ2-2, with D maybe TRBD1 (5 bases). Germline CDR1 is SQVTM and CDR2 is ANQGSEA. This CDR3 spans 15 amino acids. V was clipped by 0 bases and J by 0 bases, with 8 bases between them. In DNA form, the CDR3 reads TGCAGCGTTGAAGATCAGGGAACGAACACCGGGGAGCTGTTTTTT. Translating gives CSVEDQGTNTGELFF.